The 3 T cell receptor beta chains presented below share a single source sample, sequenced in a study of T-cell reconstitution after alpha-beta-depleted transplantation in children. Molecular barcoding with unique molecular identifiers was used for the TCRbeta library. TCRdb re-called the PCR reads with MiXCR, one entry per CDR3 protein. This sample has roughly 340,000 distinct CDR3 sequences, with 15% to 20% found just once. Source: PBMCs, mostly from graft donor cells, taken 360 days after TCRalphabeta/CD19-depleted stem cell transplant. The receptors originated from a male patient aged 2-9 years who had a stem cell transplant for acute lymphoblastic leukemia, so the T cells may come from the graft donor.

This clonotype has only a few counts. The V and J genes are TRBV28 and TRBJ2-5; 8 nucleotides line up with TRBD2. V was clipped by 4 bases and J by 5 bases; unmatched bases: 9. The CDR3 extends over 15 amino acids. Germline V gene data show CDR1 as MDHEN and CDR2 as SYDVKM. The CDR3 here is CASSSLSGSRETQYF. CDR3 DNA: TGTGCCAGCAGTTCCCTCAGCGGGAGTCGGGAGACCCAGTACTTC.

J is TRBJ2-7 and V is TRBV3-1; unclear D gene. Trimming removed 0 bases from V and 0 bases from J, with 9 bases in between. The germline CDR1 and CDR2 sequences are LGHDT and YNNKEL (reference sequence). CDR3 length equals 15 residues. This chain's CDR3 is CASSQDRSPSYEQYF. CDR3 in DNA: TGTGCCAGCAGCCAAGATCGTTCCCCCTCCTACGAGCAGTACTTC.

This sequence joins TRBV6-2 or TRBV6-3 and TRBJ1-1, with D possibly matching TRBD1 (5 bases). Per the germline V gene, CDR1 is MNHEY and CDR2 is SVGEGT. V shed 8 bases and J shed 5 bases, with 12 bases lying between them. This CDR3 spans 12 amino acids. The DNA for the CDR3 is TGTGCCAGCTCCCAGGGCAAGACTGAAGCTTTCTTT. This codes for CASSQGKTEAFF.